This T cell receptor beta chain was documented in a study of shared clonotypes between healthy human individuals. Study-wide background: Donor composition was a couple of women and a few men, aged 18 to 49.

Terminally differentiated effector memory CD45RA+ cells were excluded from the naive CD8 cells, which were CD45RO-negative and positively selected for CCR7. General study results and limits: Clonotype sharing across donors was expected to vary with sequencing depth.

As regards this clone: The antigen is undetermined.

Method: immunoSEQ multiplex PCR; TCRdb's copy keeps in-frame clones and lacks some. The sample gives millions of clones, around 96% of which show up once; roughly 1.1% is in the top ten. Unmatched junction bases numbered 9, after V lost 3 bases and J lost 4 bases. CDR1 SGDLS and CDR2 YYNGEE come from the germline V gene. The CDR3 is 16 residues long. The sequenced material came from naive CD8+ T cells sorted from blood. V gene TRBV9 combines with J gene TRBJ2-7, with 11 bases matching TRBD2. The clonotype originates from a man aged 18 to 29 in good health. CDR3 DNA: TGTGCCAGCAGCGGGTTAGCGGGGGGGCCGTTTTACGAGCAGTACTTC. Its translation is CASSGLAGGPFYEQYF.